What follows describes a single T cell receptor (beta chain). Its antigen is unknown. Following RNA extraction, reverse transcription yielded cDNA that acted as the sequencing template. This table comes from immunoSEQ multiplex PCR, and its TCRdb copy is limited to in-frame clones, with some not included. There are 75,000 to 100,000 clones in the sample; around 45% occur only once, and around 1.5% lies in the top ten. This record belongs to a study of CD8+ T cells in alopecia areata. Study-wide context: The drug, oral tofacitinib, was given to treated patients at 5 to 10 mg twice daily. Broader study findings: TCRs were shared less clearly across patients than in mice, possibly for HLA-related reasons.

The CDR3 has 13 amino acids. The germline V gene has CDR1 MNHEY and CDR2 SVGAGI. Trimming pared 6 bases from V and 2 bases from J, leaving 10 bases between. Those with alopecia areata gave lesional scalp punch biopsies and peripheral blood. The sequence was collected from a human donor with alopecia areata. The chain joins TRBV6-5 to TRBJ2-5; D possibly uses TRBD1 or TRBD2 (5 bases each). The sequencing sample was made of CD4+ T cells sorted from blood. The CDR3, as DNA: TGTGCCAGCAGGAACAGGAGGCAAGAGACCCAGTACTTC. Its protein product is CASRNRRQETQYF.